Listed here is a single T cell receptor (beta chain). What it binds is not known. This sample stems from a study of T cell responses to AZD1222 COVID-19 vaccine. Findings and limits, study-wide: Mapped onto spike, vaccine-associated CD4 TCRs spanned it and were dominant at 160-218 and 743-854.

V gave up 2 bases and J gave up 4 bases, with 12 bases separating them. Germline V gives CDR1 PRHDT, CDR2 FYEKMQ (reference sequence). This CDR3 spans 14 amino acids. Clones were read by immunoSEQ multiplex PCR, and TCRdb kept only the in-frame ones, dropping some. This sample has some 130,000 clones, with around 90% found just once. The sequence was obtained from an adult who received the AZD1222 COVID-19 vaccine. The chain uses TRBV13 and TRBJ2-7; D may be TRBD1 (5 bases). The material sequenced was peripheral blood, taken 28 days after the second AZD1222 dose. Here the CDR3 reads CASSLISTGYEQYF. In DNA, the CDR3 is TGTGCCAGCAGCTTAATCTCCACAGGATACGAGCAGTACTTC.